This TCR beta chain emerged from a study of shared clonotypes between healthy human individuals. General study points: Naive CD4 clonotypes overlapped across a handful of donors at roughly 5.1%. Lower generation probabilities were found for non-shared clonotypes than for those shared by all four donors.

On this clone itself: Its antigen is unknown.

CD45RO-negative, CCR7-positively selected cells formed the naive CD8 fraction, excluding terminally differentiated effector memory CD45RA+ cells. The assay was immunoSEQ multiplex PCR, and TCRdb's table has in-frame clones only and misses some. Of over 2 million clones listed, about 95% were seen once; the top ten hold 0.85% to 1.3%. The germline V and J ends were trimmed by 1 base and 4 bases, with 8 bases remaining between them. Germline V gene data show CDR1 as SGHTA and CDR2 as FQGNSA. The CDR3 sequence is 13 residues long. The rearrangement uses TRBV7-2 and TRBJ2-7, with a possible D match to TRBD1 (5 bases). This TCR was recovered from a man younger than 35 in good health. The sample comprised naive CD8+ T cells sorted from blood. The CDR3 nucleotides read TGTGCCAGCAGCTTAGGGGGCCTGTACGAGCAGTACTTC. This gives the protein CASSLGGLYEQYF.